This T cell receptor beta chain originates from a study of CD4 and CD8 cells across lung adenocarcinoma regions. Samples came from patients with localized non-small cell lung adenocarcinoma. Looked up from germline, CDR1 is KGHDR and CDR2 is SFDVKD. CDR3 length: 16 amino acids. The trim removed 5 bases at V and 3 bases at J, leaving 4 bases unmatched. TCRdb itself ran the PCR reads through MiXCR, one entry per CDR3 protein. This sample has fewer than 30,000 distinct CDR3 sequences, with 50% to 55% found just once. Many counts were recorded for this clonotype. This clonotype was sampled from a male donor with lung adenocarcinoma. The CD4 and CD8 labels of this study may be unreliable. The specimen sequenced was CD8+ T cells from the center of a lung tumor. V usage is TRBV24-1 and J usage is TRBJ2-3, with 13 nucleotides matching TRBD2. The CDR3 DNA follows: TGTGCCACCAGTGCTGCGGGACTAGCGGGGACAGATACGCAGTATTTT. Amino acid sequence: CATSAAGLAGTDTQYF.